The clone carrying this T cell receptor beta chain was detected ten times or more. Antigen unknown. Germline values: CDR1 SGHRS, CDR2 YFSETQ. J gave up 0 bases and V 2 bases, and 3 bases lay outside the gene matches. The CDR3 loop spans 16 amino acids. These data belong to a study of T cells in Graves' hyperthyroidism and ophthalmopathy. On the study more broadly: Sampling of peripheral blood happened at initial diagnosis, prior to any treatment. Whole-study results and caveats: Peripheral blood also featured most of the thyroid clonotypes expanded above 0.001.

In patients aged 18 to 65, hyperthyroidism was newly diagnosed, with duration under 2 months. Amplification targeted TCR beta CDR3 regions from RNA transcripts. Carried out on the TCR CDR3, a first-round RT-PCR used the HTBI primer set. TCRdb reprocessed the multiplex PCR reads via MiXCR and lists one record per CDR3 protein. The table has approximately 720,000 distinct CDR3 sequences, roughly 20% seen once; the top ten hold approximately 15%. The TCR was taken from a woman aged 45-60 years with Graves' hyperthyroidism that later progressed to Graves' ophthalmopathy. The sample consisted of blood. This sequence joins TRBV5-1 and TRBJ2-4; 9 positions match TRBD2. The CDR3 sequence: CASSLAGGLAKNIQYF. CDR3 coding DNA: TGCGCCAGCAGCTTAGCGGGGGGTTTAGCCAAAAACATTCAGTACTTC.